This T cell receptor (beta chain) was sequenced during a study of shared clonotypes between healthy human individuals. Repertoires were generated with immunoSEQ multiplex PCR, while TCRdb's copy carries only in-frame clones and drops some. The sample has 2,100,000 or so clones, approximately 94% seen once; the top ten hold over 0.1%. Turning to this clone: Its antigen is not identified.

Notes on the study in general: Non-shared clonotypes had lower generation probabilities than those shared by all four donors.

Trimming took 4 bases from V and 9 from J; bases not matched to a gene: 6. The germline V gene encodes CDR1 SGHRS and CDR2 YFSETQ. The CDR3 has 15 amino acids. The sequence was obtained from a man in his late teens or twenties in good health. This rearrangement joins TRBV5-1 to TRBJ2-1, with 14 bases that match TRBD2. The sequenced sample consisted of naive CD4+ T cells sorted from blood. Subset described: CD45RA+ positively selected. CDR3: CASSPGLAGDVEQFF. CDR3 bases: TGCGCCAGCAGCCCGGGACTAGCGGGAGACGTTGAGCAGTTCTTC.